These 6 T cell receptor beta chains share one sample of origin, sequenced in a study of blood T cells in healthy people across ages (dated by TCRdb to the mid-2010s). Library method: 5' RACE. Reads for this sample came from an Illumina HiSeq 2500. A second PCR of about 6 to 11 cycles was performed with a sample-barcoded 5' primer and a J-beta primer mix. TCRdb handled the public reads itself, with Q25 trimming in fastp and clone calling in MiXCR, and kept productive beta chains. All rows with the same CDR3 protein become a single entry with the most common DNA and genes. A total of about 680,000 distinct CDR3 sequences appear in this sample, over 45% of them only once. Under 35% of the sample rests with the top ten. Sample: blood. These receptors came from a woman in her sixties or seventies in good health.

The V and J genes are TRBV3-1 and TRBJ1-2, with D possibly matching TRBD1 (6 bases). CDR1 and CDR2 (germline): LGHDT, YNNKEL (reference sequence). The CDR3 has 15 amino acids. Trimming stripped 4 bases from V and 4 bases from J, with 16 bases between. The CDR3 loop reads CASSRTGHQFYGYTF. The CDR3 nucleotides read TGTGCCAGCAGCCGAACGGGACACCAGTTCTATGGCTACACCTTC.

The rearrangement uses TRBV18 and TRBJ2-1, with 7 nucleotides matching TRBD1. J was trimmed by 5 bases and V by 1 base; bases with no gene match: 8. Germline loops: CDR1 KGHSH, CDR2 LQKENI. This CDR3 has 16 residues. CDR3 residues: CASSPLYGQVNNEQFF. As DNA, the CDR3 is TGTGCCAGCTCACCACTGTATGGACAGGTAAACAATGAGCAGTTCTTC.

The CDR3 spells CASSIGPRDEQYF. In nucleotides, the CDR3 is TGTGCCAGTAGTATTGGGCCCCGGGACGAGCAGTACTTC. V is TRBV19 and J is TRBJ2-7; D not certain. The germline V and J ends were trimmed by 3 bases and 5 bases, with 11 bases remaining between them. CDR1 is LNHDA and CDR2 is SQIVND in the germline V gene (reference sequence). This CDR3 spans 13 amino acids.

This clonotype has just a few counts. V is TRBV20-1 and J is TRBJ2-3; TRBD2 aligns across 9 bases. Unmatched junction bases numbered 3, after V lost 0 bases and J lost 2 bases. CDR1 DFQATT and CDR2 SNEGSKA come from the germline V gene (reference sequence). The CDR3 consists of 15 residues. The CDR3, as DNA: TGCAGTGCTAGAGATCTAGCGGGACCCACAGATACGCAGTATTTT. Amino acids: CSARDLAGPTDTQYF.

The chain is built from TRBV7-2 and TRBJ2-6; D possibly corresponds to TRBD1 (5 bases). Trimming removed 5 bases from V and 2 bases from J, with 16 bases in between. This CDR3 spans 17 amino acids. Germline V gives CDR1 SGHTA, CDR2 FQGNSA. The DNA of the CDR3 is TGTGCCAGCAGCCTAAAGCGCCAGGGTGCTGGGGCCAACGTCCTGACTTTC. It yields the protein CASSLKRQGAGANVLTF.

The gene calls are TRBV7-8 and TRBJ2-2, with 7 bases matching TRBD1. CDR1 is SGHVS and CDR2 is FQNEAQ in the germline V gene. The CDR3 is 16 amino acids. V lost 5 bases, J lost 4 bases, and 10 bases stayed unmatched. For the CDR3, the DNA is TGTGCCAGCAGCCCTGGGGACAGAAGTAGCACCGGGGAGCTGTTTTTT. This encodes CASSPGDRSSTGELFF.